This T cell receptor (beta chain) was sequenced during a study of a mutant IDH1 vaccine in newly diagnosed glioma. At the level of the study: Vaccination started 4-6 weeks after radiotherapy alone, or with temozolomide cycles. Patients under treatment included 62.5% males and 37.5% females and had a mean age of 40.4 years. Study-wide findings and caveats: Vaccine-induced responses were seen in roughly 93% of patients, spanning several MHC alleles.

Described time point: week 5, during vaccination. The study gave 300 ug of mutant IDH1 20-mer peptide per vaccine dose, with topical imiquimod. Generated by immunoSEQ multiplex PCR, the TCRdb table keeps only in-frame clones and is missing some. Of 30,000 to 45,000 clones listed, around 82% are singletons. J was trimmed by 9 bases and V by 5 bases; bases with no gene match: 12. The CDR3 is made up of 14 amino acids. CDR1 and CDR2 from the germline V gene are SGHTS and YDEGEE. Of note for this clone: The antigen is undetermined.

The material sequenced was PBMCs, taken from a glioma patient whose treatment included an IDH1 peptide vaccine. The J gene is TRBJ2-5, the V gene TRBV5-8; TRBD2 matches 8 bases. The TCR comes from a man aged 35 to 55 with glioma. The CDR3 nucleotides are TGTGCCAGCAGGTCCCGGGGGGGCGTCTCGGCCCAGTACTTC. Residues: CASRSRGGVSAQYF.